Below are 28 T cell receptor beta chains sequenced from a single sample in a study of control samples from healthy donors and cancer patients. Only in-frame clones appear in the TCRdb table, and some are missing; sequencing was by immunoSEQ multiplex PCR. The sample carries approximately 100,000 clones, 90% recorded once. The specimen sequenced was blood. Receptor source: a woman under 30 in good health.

CDR3 DNA sequence: TGTGCCAGCTCACCTCGGGGGGGTTATGAGAATGAGCAGTTCTTC. Translation gives CASSPRGGYENEQFF. V and J are TRBV18 and TRBJ2-1, with 8 bases matching TRBD2. V lost 3 bases to trimming and J lost 7 bases; unmatched junction nucleotides: 8. The CDR3 sequence is 15 residues long. CDR1 and CDR2 (germline): KGHSH, LQKENI.

The CDR3 coding sequence is TGCGCCAGCAGTCAAAAACAGTCCCAAGAGACCCAGTACTTC. Protein product: CASSQKQSQETQYF. The chain is built from TRBV23-1 and TRBJ2-5; D call uncertain. TRBV23-1 is classed as an ORF, of uncertain function. The CDR3 sequence is 14 residues long. Between the trimmed V and J ends, which lost 2 bases and 1 base, there was a span of 8 bases.

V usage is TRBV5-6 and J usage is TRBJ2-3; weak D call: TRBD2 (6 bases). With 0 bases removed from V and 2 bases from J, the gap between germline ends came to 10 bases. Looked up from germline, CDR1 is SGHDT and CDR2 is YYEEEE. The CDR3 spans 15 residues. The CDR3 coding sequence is TGTGCCAGCAGCTTGGGTGGGGGGTCCACAGATACGCAGTATTTT. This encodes CASSLGGGSTDTQYF.

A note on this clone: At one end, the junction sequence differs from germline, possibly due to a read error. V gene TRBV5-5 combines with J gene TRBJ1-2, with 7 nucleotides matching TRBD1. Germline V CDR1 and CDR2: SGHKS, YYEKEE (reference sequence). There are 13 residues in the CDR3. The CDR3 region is CASSPTGASGCTF. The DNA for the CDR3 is TGTGCCAGCAGCCCCACAGGGGCTAGTGGCTGCACCTTC.

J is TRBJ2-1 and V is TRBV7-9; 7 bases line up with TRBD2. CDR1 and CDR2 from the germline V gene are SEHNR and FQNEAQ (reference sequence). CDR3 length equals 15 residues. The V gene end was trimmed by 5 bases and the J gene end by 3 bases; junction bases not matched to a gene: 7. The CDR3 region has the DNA TGTGCCAGCAGCCCTCCTAGCGGCGTCTACAATGAGCAGTTCTTC. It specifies CASSPPSGVYNEQFF.

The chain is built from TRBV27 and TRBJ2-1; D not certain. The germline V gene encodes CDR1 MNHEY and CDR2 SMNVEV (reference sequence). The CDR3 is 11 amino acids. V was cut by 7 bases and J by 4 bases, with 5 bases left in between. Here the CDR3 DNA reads TGTGCCAGCAAAGTGTACAATGAGCAGTTCTTC. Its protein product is CASKVYNEQFF.

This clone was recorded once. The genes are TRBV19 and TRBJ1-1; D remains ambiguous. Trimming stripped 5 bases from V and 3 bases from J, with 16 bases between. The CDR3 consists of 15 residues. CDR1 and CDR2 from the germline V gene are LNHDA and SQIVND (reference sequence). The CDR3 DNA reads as TGTGCCAGTAGTCCCCGGGGAGTCACCGACACTGAAGCTTTCTTT. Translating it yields CASSPRGVTDTEAFF.

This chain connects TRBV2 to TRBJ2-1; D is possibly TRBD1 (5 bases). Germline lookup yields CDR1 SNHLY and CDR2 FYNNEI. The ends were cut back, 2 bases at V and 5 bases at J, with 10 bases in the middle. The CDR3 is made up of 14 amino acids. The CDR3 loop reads CASSERGSNNEQFF. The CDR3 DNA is TGTGCCAGCAGTGAAAGGGGCTCGAACAATGAGCAGTTCTTC.

CDR3 loop: CAISQSGQGPGNTIYF. As DNA, the CDR3 is TGTGCCATCAGCCAAAGTGGACAGGGTCCTGGAAACACCATATATTTT. The chain couples TRBV10-3 to TRBJ1-3; 8 bases are shared with TRBD1. The CDR3 consists of 16 residues. Germline V gene sequence: CDR1 ENHRY, CDR2 SYGVKD. The J segment lost 2 bases and the V segment lost 6 bases, leaving 9 bases of the junction unmatched.

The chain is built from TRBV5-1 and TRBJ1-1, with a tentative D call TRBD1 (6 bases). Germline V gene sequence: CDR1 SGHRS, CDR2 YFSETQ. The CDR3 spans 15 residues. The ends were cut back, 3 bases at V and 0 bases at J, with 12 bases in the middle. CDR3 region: CASSYSDRLNTEAFF. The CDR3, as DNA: TGCGCCAGCAGCTATTCGGACAGACTGAACACTGAAGCTTTCTTT.

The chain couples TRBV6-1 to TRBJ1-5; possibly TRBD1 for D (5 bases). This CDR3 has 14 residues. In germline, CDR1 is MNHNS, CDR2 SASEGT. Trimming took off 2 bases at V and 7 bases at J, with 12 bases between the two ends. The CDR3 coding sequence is TGTGCCAGCAGTGAATGGGACGGGCCCCAGCCCCAGCATTTT. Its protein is CASSEWDGPQPQHF.

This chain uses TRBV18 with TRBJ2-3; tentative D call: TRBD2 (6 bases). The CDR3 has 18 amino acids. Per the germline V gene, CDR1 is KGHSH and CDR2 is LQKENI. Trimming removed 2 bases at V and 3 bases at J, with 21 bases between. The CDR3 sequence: CASSPSGVALGLTDTQYF. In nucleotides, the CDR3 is TGTGCCAGCTCACCATCGGGGGTGGCCCTGGGGTTGACAGATACGCAGTATTTT. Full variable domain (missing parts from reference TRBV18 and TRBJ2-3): NAGVMQNPRHLVRRRGQEARLRCSPMKGHSHVYWYRQLPEEGLKFMVYLQKENIIDESGMPKERFSAEFPKEGPSILRIQQVVRGDSAAYFCASSPSGVALGLTDTQYFGPGTRLTVL.

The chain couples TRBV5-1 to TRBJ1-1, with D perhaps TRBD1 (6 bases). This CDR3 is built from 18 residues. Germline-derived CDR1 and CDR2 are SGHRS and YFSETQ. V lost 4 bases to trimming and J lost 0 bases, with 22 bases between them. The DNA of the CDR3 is TGCGCCAGCAGCCGGACGTTAATTGGAGGGGGTTTGAACACTGAAGCTTTCTTT. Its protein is CASSRTLIGGGLNTEAFF. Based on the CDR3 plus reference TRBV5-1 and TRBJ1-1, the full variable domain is KAGVTQTPRYLIKTRGQQVTLSCSPISGHRSVSWYQQTPGQGLQFLFEYFSETQRNKGNFPGRFSGRQFSNSRSEMNVSTLELGDSALYLCASSRTLIGGGLNTEAFFGQGTRLTVV.

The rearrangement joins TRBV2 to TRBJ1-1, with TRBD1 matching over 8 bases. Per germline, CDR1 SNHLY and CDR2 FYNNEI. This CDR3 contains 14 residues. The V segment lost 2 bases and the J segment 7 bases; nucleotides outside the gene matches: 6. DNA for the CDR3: TGTGCCAGCAGTGAAAGGTGGACAGGGCTTGAAGCTTTCTTT. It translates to CASSERWTGLEAFF. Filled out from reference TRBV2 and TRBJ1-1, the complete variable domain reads EPEVTQTPSHQVTQMGQEVILRCVPISNHLYFYWYRQILGQKVEFLVSFYNNEISEKSEIFDDQFSVERPDGSNFTLKIRSTKLEDSAMYFCASSERWTGLEAFFGQGTRLTVV.

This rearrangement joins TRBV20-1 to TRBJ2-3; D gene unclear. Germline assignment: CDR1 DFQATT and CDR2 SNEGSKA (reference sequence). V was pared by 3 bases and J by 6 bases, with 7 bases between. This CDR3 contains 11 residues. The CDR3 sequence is CSASLVDTQYF. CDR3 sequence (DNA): TGCAGTGCTAGCCTCGTCGATACGCAGTATTTT.

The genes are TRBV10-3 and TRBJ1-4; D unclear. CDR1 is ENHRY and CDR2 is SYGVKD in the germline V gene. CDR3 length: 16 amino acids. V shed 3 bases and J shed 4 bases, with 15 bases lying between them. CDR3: CAISEYEDRRNEKLFF. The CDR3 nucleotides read TGTGCCATCAGTGAATACGAGGACCGACGTAATGAAAAACTGTTTTTT.

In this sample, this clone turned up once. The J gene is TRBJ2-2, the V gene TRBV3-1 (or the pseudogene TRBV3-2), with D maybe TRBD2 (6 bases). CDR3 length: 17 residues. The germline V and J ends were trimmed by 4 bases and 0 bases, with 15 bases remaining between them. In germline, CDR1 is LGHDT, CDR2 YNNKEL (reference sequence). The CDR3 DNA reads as TGTGCCAGCAGCCTTCCTACGGGGGTGACGAACACCGGGGAGCTGTTTTTT. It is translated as CASSLPTGVTNTGELFF.

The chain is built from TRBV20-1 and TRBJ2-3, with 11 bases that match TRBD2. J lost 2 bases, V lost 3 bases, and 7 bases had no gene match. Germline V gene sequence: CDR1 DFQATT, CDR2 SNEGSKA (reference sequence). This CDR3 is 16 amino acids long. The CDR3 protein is CSASGRLAGYTDTQYF. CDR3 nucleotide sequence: TGCAGTGCTAGTGGCCGACTAGCGGGGTACACAGATACGCAGTATTTT.

The CDR3 spells CASSPGTDSEQFF. CDR3 coding DNA: TGTGCCAGCAGCCCCGGGACGGACAGTGAGCAGTTCTTC. The chain recombines TRBV5-5 with TRBJ2-1; D perhaps matches TRBD1 (6 bases). The CDR3 covers 13 residues. The germline CDR1 and CDR2 sequences are SGHKS and YYEKEE (reference sequence). The V end lost 4 bases, the J end lost 9 bases, and 14 bases lay between the germline ends.

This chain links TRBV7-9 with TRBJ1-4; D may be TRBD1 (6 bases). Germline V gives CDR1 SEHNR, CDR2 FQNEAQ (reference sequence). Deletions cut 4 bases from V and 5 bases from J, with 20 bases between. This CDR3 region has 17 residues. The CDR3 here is CASSSVLGGGANEKLFF. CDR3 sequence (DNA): TGTGCCAGCAGCTCGGTCCTCGGAGGGGGGGCCAATGAAAAACTGTTTTTT. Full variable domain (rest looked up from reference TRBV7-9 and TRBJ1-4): DTGVSQNPRHKITKRGQNVTFRCDPISEHNRLYWYRQTLGQGPEFLTYFQNEAQLEKSRLLSDRFSAERPKGSFSTLEIQRTEQGDSAMYLCASSSVLGGGANEKLFFGSGTQLSVL.

CDR3: CASSVGGPQDTQYF. The DNA for the CDR3 is TGTGCCAGTAGTGTTGGGGGGCCCCAAGATACGCAGTATTTT. The J gene is TRBJ2-3, the V gene TRBV19, with D perhaps being TRBD1 or TRBD2 (6 bases each). The CDR3 consists of 14 residues. From germline, CDR1 is LNHDA and CDR2 SQIVND (reference sequence). The V gene lost 5 bases and the J gene lost 5 bases, with 14 bases spanning the gap.

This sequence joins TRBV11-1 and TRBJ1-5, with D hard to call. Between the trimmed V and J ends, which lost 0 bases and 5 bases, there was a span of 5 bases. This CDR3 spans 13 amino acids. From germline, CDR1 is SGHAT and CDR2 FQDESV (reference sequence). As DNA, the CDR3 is TGTGCCAGCAGCTTAGCACCATATCAGCCCCAGCATTTT. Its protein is CASSLAPYQPQHF.

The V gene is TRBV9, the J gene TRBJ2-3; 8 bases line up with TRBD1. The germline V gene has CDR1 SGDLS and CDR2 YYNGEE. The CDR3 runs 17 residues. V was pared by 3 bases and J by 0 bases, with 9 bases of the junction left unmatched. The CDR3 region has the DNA TGTGCCAGCAGCGACCAGCGTCAGGGGGCCAGCACAGATACGCAGTATTTT. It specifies CASSDQRQGASTDTQYF.

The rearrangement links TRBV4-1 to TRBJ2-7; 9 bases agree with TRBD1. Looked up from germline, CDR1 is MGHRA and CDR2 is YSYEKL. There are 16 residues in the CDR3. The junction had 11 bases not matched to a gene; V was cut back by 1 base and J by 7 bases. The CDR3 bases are TGCGCCAGCAGCCAAGTAGATGATGGGACAGGGCGGGAGCAGTACTTC. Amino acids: CASSQVDDGTGREQYF.

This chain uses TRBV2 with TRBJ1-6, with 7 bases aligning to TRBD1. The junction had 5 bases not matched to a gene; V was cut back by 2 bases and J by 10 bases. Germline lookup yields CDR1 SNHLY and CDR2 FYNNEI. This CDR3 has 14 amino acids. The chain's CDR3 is CASSEMTGYSPLHF. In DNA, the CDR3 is TGTGCCAGCAGTGAAATGACAGGGTACTCACCCCTCCACTTT. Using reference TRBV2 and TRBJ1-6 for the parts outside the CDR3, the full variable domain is EPEVTQTPSHQVTQMGQEVILRCVPISNHLYFYWYRQILGQKVEFLVSFYNNEISEKSEIFDDQFSVERPDGSNFTLKIRSTKLEDSAMYFCASSEMTGYSPLHFGNGTRLTVT.

The CDR3 sequence: CASSPQGSPLHF. The CDR3 DNA reads as TGTGCCAGCAGCCCACAGGGATCACCCCTCCACTTT. J is TRBJ1-6 and V is TRBV5-4, with D perhaps matching TRBD1 (6 bases). Germline V gene lookup returns CDR1 SGHNT and CDR2 YYREEE (reference sequence). The CDR3 extends over 12 amino acids. Trimming cost V 4 bases and J 10 bases, with 9 bases left between them. Drawing the rest from reference TRBV5-4 and TRBJ1-6, the complete variable domain is ETGVTQSPTHLIKTRGQQVTLRCSSQSGHNTVSWYQQALGQGPQFIFQYYREEENGRGNFPPRFSGLQFPNYSSELNVNALELDDSALYLCASSPQGSPLHFGNGTRLTVT.

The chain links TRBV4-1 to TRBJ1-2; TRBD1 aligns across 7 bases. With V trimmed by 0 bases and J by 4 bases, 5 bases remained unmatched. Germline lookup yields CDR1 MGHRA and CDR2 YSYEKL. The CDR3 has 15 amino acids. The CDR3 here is CASSQEQGTLYGYTF. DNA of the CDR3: TGCGCCAGCAGCCAAGAACAGGGGACGCTCTATGGCTACACCTTC.

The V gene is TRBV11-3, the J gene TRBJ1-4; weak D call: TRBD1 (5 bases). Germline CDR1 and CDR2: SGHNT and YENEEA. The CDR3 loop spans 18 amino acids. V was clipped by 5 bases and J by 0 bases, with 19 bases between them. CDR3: CASSPRGRTDPTNEKLFF. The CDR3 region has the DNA TGTGCCAGCAGCCCTAGGGGACGGACTGATCCAACTAATGAAAAACTGTTTTTT.